The TCR beta chain under discussion was sequenced for a study of tumor-infiltrating lymphocytes in oesophageal squamous cell carcinoma. The germline V and J ends were trimmed by 4 bases and 2 bases, with 10 bases remaining between them. This CDR3 has 14 residues. Germline CDR1 SGHVS, CDR2 FNYEAQ. From the PCR reads, TCRdb called clonotypes with MiXCR, one entry per CDR3 protein. Seen here are almost 20,000 distinct CDR3 sequences, less than 50% observed once, and the top ten hold almost 7%. V gene TRBV7-6 combines with J gene TRBJ2-3; D is possibly TRBD1 (5 bases). This sequence was found in a male donor with esophageal squamous cell carcinoma. The specimen was blood. The CDR3, as DNA: TGTGCCAGCAGCTCCACAGGTAACACAGATACGCAGTATTTT. It specifies CASSSTGNTDTQYF.